A selection of T cell receptor beta chains follows, all from one sample in a study of CD8+ T cells in alopecia areata. Sequencing used immunoSEQ multiplex PCR; TCRdb keeps in-frame clones, though not all of them. The data show around 200,000 clones, 63% seen once. Sample: CD4+ T cells sorted from blood, taken at week 0. The receptor source for this set is a human donor with alopecia areata. Both conserved end residues are part of each CDR3. A D gene is named only where the DNA matches it firmly. Only part of the rows carry a size: once, few, many, or a class if the clone is expanded.

V gene	clone size	CDR3 length	J gene	D gene	CDR3 protein	CDR3 DNA
TRBV6-6	NA	15	TRBJ1-5	NA	CASSYSTVERQPQHF	TGTGCCAGCAGTTACTCGACAGTGGAGAGGCAGCCCCAGCATTTT
TRBV4-3	few	15	TRBJ2-3	NA	CASSQGHTSTDTQYF	TGCGCCAGCAGCCAAGGCCATACTAGCACAGATACGCAGTATTTT
TRBV30	NA	15	TRBJ1-1	NA	CAWNLFHRSNTEAFF	TGTGCCTGGAATTTATTTCACAGATCGAACACTGAAGCTTTCTTT
TRBV30	few	12	TRBJ1-1	NA	CAWSVGNTEAFF	TGTGCCTGGAGTGTAGGGAACACTGAAGCTTTCTTT
TRBV27	few	16	TRBJ1-4	NA	CASSLSSGVGDEKLFF	TGTGCCAGCAGTTTATCATCGGGAGTGGGGGATGAAAAACTGTTTTTT
TRBV29-1	NA	14	TRBJ2-3	NA	CSVDSGTQWKGQYF	TGCAGCGTTGACAGCGGAACCCAATGGAAAGGGCAGTATTTT
TRBV27	NA	16	TRBJ1-6	NA	CASSPGTLSYNSPLHF	TGTGCCAGCAGTCCGGGGACACTCTCCTATAATTCACCCCTCCACTTT
TRBV9	few	13	TRBJ2-5	NA	CASSVAIQETQYF	TGTGCCAGCAGCGTGGCTATTCAAGAGACCCAGTACTTC
TRBV2	NA	14	TRBJ2-7	TRBD1	CASRMDRGGSEQYF	TGTGCCAGCAGGATGGACAGGGGGGGATCCGAGCAGTACTTC
TRBV29-1	NA	13	TRBJ1-2	NA	CSVESNSPYGYTF	TGCAGCGTTGAAAGTAACAGCCCCTATGGCTACACCTTC
TRBV5-1	few	15	TRBJ2-1	TRBD2	CASGQGTSGRHEQFF	TGCGCCAGCGGACAAGGGACTAGCGGACGCCATGAGCAGTTCTTC
TRBV30	NA	13	TRBJ1-2	NA	CAWSKGGTGGYTF	TGTGCCTGGAGTAAAGGTGGAACTGGGGGCTACACCTTC
TRBV7-2	NA	13	TRBJ2-2	NA	CASSSPVGGELFF	TGTGCCAGCAGCTCTCCGGTAGGAGGGGAGCTGTTTTTT
TRBV7-3	few	15	TRBJ2-2	TRBD2	CASSFGGGNTGELFF	TGTGCCAGCAGCTTCGGCGGGGGGAACACCGGGGAGCTGTTTTTT
TRBV2	NA	15	TRBJ2-2	NA	CASSERTVFTGELFF	TGTGCCAGCAGTGAAAGGACAGTATTCACCGGGGAGCTGTTTTTT
TRBV19	NA	18	TRBJ2-2	NA	CASSFPKGPSPNTGELFF	TGTGCCAGTAGTTTCCCAAAGGGCCCGTCTCCCAACACCGGGGAGCTGTTTTTT
TRBV5-1	once	12	TRBJ2-7	NA	CASSTGNYEQYF	TGCGCCAGCAGCACCGGGAATTACGAGCAGTACTTC
TRBV2	NA	14	TRBJ1-5	TRBD1	CASEPGQNNQPQHF	TGTGCCAGCGAACCGGGACAGAACAATCAGCCCCAGCATTTT
TRBV19	NA	16	TRBJ2-7	TRBD1	CASSIFSGQGFYEQYF	TGTGCCAGTAGTATTTTTTCCGGACAGGGGTTCTACGAGCAGTACTTC
TRBV30	NA	12	TRBJ1-2	NA	CAWTVKHYGYTF	TGTGCCTGGACGGTGAAACACTATGGCTACACCTTC